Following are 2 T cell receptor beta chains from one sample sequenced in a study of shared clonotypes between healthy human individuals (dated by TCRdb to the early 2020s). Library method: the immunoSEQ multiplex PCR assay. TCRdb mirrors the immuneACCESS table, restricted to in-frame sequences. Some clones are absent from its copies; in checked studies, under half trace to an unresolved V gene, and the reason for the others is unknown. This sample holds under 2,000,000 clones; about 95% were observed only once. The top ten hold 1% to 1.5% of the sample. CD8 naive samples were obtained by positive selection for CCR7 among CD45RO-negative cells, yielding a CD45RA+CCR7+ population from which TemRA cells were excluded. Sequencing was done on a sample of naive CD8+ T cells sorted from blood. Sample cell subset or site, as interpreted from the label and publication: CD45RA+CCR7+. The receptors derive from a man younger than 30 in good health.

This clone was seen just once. The CDR3: CASSTSGGFYEQYF. Here the CDR3 DNA reads TGTGCCAGCAGTACTAGCGGGGGATTCTACGAGCAGTACTTC. The gene calls are TRBV25-1 and TRBJ2-7; 11 bases match TRBD2. With V trimmed by 5 bases and J by 3 bases, 3 bases remained unmatched. The CDR3 covers 14 residues. From germline, CDR1 is MGHDK and CDR2 SYGVNS.

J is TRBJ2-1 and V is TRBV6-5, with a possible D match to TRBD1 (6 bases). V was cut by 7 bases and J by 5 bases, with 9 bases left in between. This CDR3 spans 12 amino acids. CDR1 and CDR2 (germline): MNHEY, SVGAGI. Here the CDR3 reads CASTGQNNEQFF. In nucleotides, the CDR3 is TGTGCCAGCACAGGACAGAACAATGAGCAGTTCTTC.